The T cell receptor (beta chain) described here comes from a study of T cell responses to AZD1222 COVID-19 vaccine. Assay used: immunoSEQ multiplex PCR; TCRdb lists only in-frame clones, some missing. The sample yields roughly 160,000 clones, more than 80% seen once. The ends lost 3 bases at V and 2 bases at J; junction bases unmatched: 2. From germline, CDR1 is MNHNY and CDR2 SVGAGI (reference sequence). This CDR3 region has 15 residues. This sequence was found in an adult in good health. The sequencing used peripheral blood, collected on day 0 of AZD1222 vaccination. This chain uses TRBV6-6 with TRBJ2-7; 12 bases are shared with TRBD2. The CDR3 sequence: CASSYTSGGTYEQYF. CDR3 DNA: TGTGCCAGCAGTTATACTAGCGGGGGGACCTACGAGCAGTACTTC.